This T cell receptor beta chain was captured by sequencing in a study of cytomegalovirus exposure and HLA in healthy donors. This CDR3 has 16 residues. V lost 4 bases and J lost 6; bases outside the gene matches: 8. Germline CDR1 SGHDT, CDR2 YYEEEE. Primers for the PCR totalled 60 Vbeta and 13 Jbeta. Some clones are missing from TCRdb's copy, which holds only in-frame ones; the method was immunoSEQ multiplex PCR. The data hold about 150,000 clones, with 80% to 85% observed a single time. Notes on this clone: The antigen is unknown.

Study-wide findings and caveats: Exclusion as indistinguishable affected some V segments, including TRBV6-2 and TRBV6-3.

Sequencing was performed on PBMCs. This receptor was obtained from a boy aged 2-15 years in good health and CMV-seronegative. This chain connects TRBV5-6 to TRBJ1-4; 11 positions match TRBD1. CDR3 sequence (DNA): TGTGCCAGCAGCCCCCGGGACAGGGGGATTGATGAAAAACTGTTTTTT. It specifies CASSPRDRGIDEKLFF.